The 20 T cell receptor beta chains given below trace back to one sample, sequenced in a study of cytomegalovirus exposure and HLA in healthy donors. Primers for the PCR totalled 60 Vbeta and 13 Jbeta. Sequencing used immunoSEQ multiplex PCR; TCRdb keeps in-frame clones, though not all of them. Of over 100,000 clones in the sample, around 70% were seen once. The sample was PBMCs. The origin of the receptors is a male donor in good health and CMV-seronegative.

The chain couples TRBV7-8 to TRBJ1-5; D possibly corresponds to TRBD1 (5 bases). This CDR3 spans 15 amino acids. CDR1 is SGHVS, CDR2 FQNEAQ, per germline. V lost 1 base, J lost 6 bases, and 13 bases lay in between. In nucleotides, the CDR3 is TGTGCCAGCAGCTTAGAAATTCAGGGCGGTCAGCCCCAGCATTTT. Translation gives CASSLEIQGGQPQHF.

The V gene is TRBV11-2, the J gene TRBJ2-1; 7 bases are a match to TRBD2. The CDR3 contains 15 residues. Per the germline V gene, CDR1 is SGHAT and CDR2 is FQNNGV. Trimming at V came to 3 bases and at J to 5 bases, leaving 7 bases not matched to a gene. The CDR3 DNA sequence: TGTGCCAGCAGCTTCGCGGGGACTAACCACAATGAGCAGTTCTTC. Translating it yields CASSFAGTNHNEQFF.

V is TRBV18 and J is TRBJ1-5; possible D gene TRBD1, 5 bases. The CDR3 is 15 amino acids. Deletions cut 3 bases from V and 2 bases from J, with 11 bases between. Looked up from germline, CDR1 is KGHSH and CDR2 is LQKENI. The CDR3 nucleotides read TGTGCCAGCTCACCTGAGGAGACAGGCAATCAGCCCCAGCATTTT. Its protein is CASSPEETGNQPQHF.

This rearrangement joins TRBV5-6 to TRBJ2-5; the D gene is possibly TRBD2 (5 bases). The V and J ends lost 0 bases and 5 bases respectively, with 11 bases between them. CDR1 and CDR2 (germline): SGHDT, YYEEEE. The CDR3 loop spans 14 amino acids. The CDR3 sequence: CASSLAQRVETQYF. CDR3 sequence (DNA): TGTGCCAGCAGCTTGGCCCAGAGGGTGGAGACCCAGTACTTC.

This chain links TRBV6-6 with TRBJ1-4; perhaps TRBD1 as D (5 bases). Germline assignment: CDR1 MNHNY and CDR2 SVGAGI (reference sequence). The V end was cut by 4 bases, the J end by 2 bases, with 11 bases between. The CDR3 totals 15 residues. CDR3 region: CASSSTGSTNEKLFF. The CDR3, as DNA: TGTGCCAGCAGTTCCACAGGATCTACTAATGAAAAACTGTTTTTT.

The chain uses TRBV6-5 and TRBJ2-6; 7 bases line up with TRBD1. J lost 4 bases, V lost 5 bases, and 5 bases had no gene match. The CDR3 is 15 amino acids. Germline CDR1 is MNHEY and CDR2 is SVGAGI. The CDR3 protein is CASSTTGPGANVLTF. The CDR3 DNA sequence: TGTGCCAGCAGTACGACAGGGCCCGGGGCCAACGTCCTGACTTTC.

J is TRBJ1-4 and V is TRBV30; possible D gene TRBD1, 6 bases. The CDR3 extends over 16 amino acids. CDR1 is GTSNPN and CDR2 is SVGIG in the germline V gene (reference sequence). Trimming stripped 2 bases from V and 8 bases from J, with 21 bases between. CDR3 loop: CAWSYPRGGLYEKLFF. CDR3 sequence (DNA): TGTGCCTGGAGTTACCCACGGGGGGGGCTGTACGAAAAACTGTTTTTT. Full variable domain (rest looked up from reference TRBV30 and TRBJ1-4): SQTIHQWPATLVQPVGSPLSLECTVEGTSNPNLYWYRQAAGRGLQLLFYSVGIGQISSEVPQNLSASRPQDRQFILSSKKLLLSDSGFYLCAWSYPRGGLYEKLFFGSGTQLSVL.

V gene TRBV11-1 combines with J gene TRBJ2-6, with D possibly TRBD2 on 5 matching bases. Germline CDR1 reads SGHAT; CDR2 reads FQDESV (reference sequence). This CDR3 has 16 amino acids. Trimming left V 1 base short and J 1 base short, with 8 bases between. In DNA form, the CDR3 reads TGTGCCAGCAGCTTAGGTCGGGGTTCTGGGGCCAACGTCCTGACTTTC. Amino acid sequence: CASSLGRGSGANVLTF.

The chain links TRBV28 to TRBJ1-1; D not resolved. V was pared by 5 bases and J by 1 base, with 17 bases between. This CDR3 has 16 amino acids. Germline-derived CDR1 and CDR2 are MDHEN and SYDVKM. The CDR3 here is CASSPGLYTKNTEAFF. In DNA form, the CDR3 reads TGTGCCAGCAGTCCCGGACTTTATACAAAGAACACTGAAGCTTTCTTT.

The genes are TRBV5-6 and TRBJ1-5; D might be TRBD1 (5 bases). CDR1 SGHDT and CDR2 YYEEEE come from the germline V gene. V was shortened by 3 bases and J by 3 bases, with 13 bases between the two germline ends. The CDR3 runs 15 residues. CDR3 amino acids: CASSSTDRHNQPQHF. CDR3 sequence (DNA): TGTGCCAGCAGCTCCACTGACAGACACAATCAGCCCCAGCATTTT.

The CDR3 is CASGRQGATTDTQYF. In nucleotides, the CDR3 is TGTGCCAGCGGTCGCCAAGGGGCGACCACAGATACGCAGTATTTT. The chain combines TRBV7-2 with TRBJ2-3, with a weak D call TRBD1 (5 bases). CDR1 SGHTA and CDR2 FQGNSA come from the germline V gene. Between the trimmed V and J ends, which lost 8 bases and 2 bases, there was a span of 17 bases. CDR3 length: 15 residues.

The genes are TRBV5-6 and TRBJ1-2; tentatively, D is TRBD1 (6 bases). The length of the CDR3 is 14 residues. Trimming pared 9 bases from V and 3 bases from J, leaving 18 bases between. Germline CDR1 and CDR2: SGHDT and YYEEEE. DNA of the CDR3: TGTGCCACCAAGGAACAGGGCGCTTACTATGGCTACACCTTC. It encodes CATKEQGAYYGYTF.

V is TRBV7-3 and J is TRBJ2-2; 8 bases match TRBD2. Germline CDR1 is SGHTA and CDR2 is FQGTGA. This CDR3 has 14 residues. The junction had 2 bases not matched to a gene; V was cut back by 1 base and J by 7 bases. The CDR3 protein is CASSLSLAGGELFF. The CDR3 DNA follows: TGTGCCAGCAGCTTAAGTCTAGCGGGCGGGGAGCTGTTTTTT.

The count of this clone is one. V usage is TRBV6-1 and J usage is TRBJ2-3, with a weak D call TRBD2 (8 bases). The germline CDR1 and CDR2 sequences are MNHNS and SASEGT. The V and J ends lost 11 bases and 7 bases respectively, with 22 bases between them. This CDR3 is 14 amino acids long. For the CDR3, the DNA is TGTGCCCATCGGGAGGGCAGGGGGACTCATACGCAGTATTTT. Its translation is CAHREGRGTHTQYF.

The V call is TRBV7-6, the J call TRBJ1-4, with 8 bases matching TRBD1. Germline CDR1 SGHVS, CDR2 FNYEAQ. The V gene end was trimmed by 2 bases and the J gene end by 5 bases; junction bases not matched to a gene: 10. The CDR3 sequence is 17 residues long. The CDR3 coding sequence is TGTGCCAGCAGCTTAAGGATGGAGGGACAGGTGAATGAAAAACTGTTTTTT. It translates to CASSLRMEGQVNEKLFF. Based on the CDR3 plus reference TRBV7-6 and TRBJ1-4, the full variable domain is GAGVSQSPRYKVTKRGQDVALRCDPISGHVSLYWYRQALGQGPEFLTYFNYEAQQDKSGLPNDRFSAERPEGSISTLTIQRTEQRDSAMYRCASSLRMEGQVNEKLFFGSGTQLSVL.

This chain links TRBV4-3 with TRBJ1-5; maybe TRBD1 (6 bases). CDR3 length equals 14 residues. Germline V gene sequence: CDR1 LGHNA, CDR2 YSLEER. The V and J ends lost 0 bases and 4 bases respectively, with 7 bases between them. CDR3 region: CASSQDGTNQPQHF. The CDR3 DNA reads TGCGCCAGCAGCCAAGATGGGACAAATCAGCCCCAGCATTTT.

The rearrangement uses TRBV14 and TRBJ2-1, with a weak D call TRBD2 (7 bases). V was cut by 4 bases and J by 10 bases, with 14 bases left in between. Germline V gene lookup returns CDR1 SGHDN and CDR2 FVKESK. The CDR3 spans 13 residues. CDR3 sequence reads: CASSRAGHLEQFF. The CDR3 DNA is TGTGCCAGCAGCCGAGCGGGACACCTAGAGCAGTTCTTC.

The rearrangement joins TRBV25-1 to TRBJ2-5; weak D call: TRBD2 (7 bases). CDR3 length: 16 residues. Germline V CDR1 and CDR2: MGHDK, SYGVNS. Trimming stripped 1 base from V and 1 base from J, with 13 bases between. The CDR3 region is CASSEWEGEAQETQYF. CDR3 DNA sequence: TGTGCCAGCAGTGAATGGGAGGGGGAGGCCCAAGAGACCCAGTACTTC.

J is TRBJ2-7 and V is TRBV6-1, with TRBD1 as a possible D gene (6 bases). CDR3 length: 13 residues. V was pared by 7 bases and J by 6 bases, with 16 bases between. CDR1 is MNHNS, CDR2 SASEGT, per germline. CDR3 residues: CASKMAGAGEQYF. In nucleotides, the CDR3 is TGTGCCAGCAAGATGGCAGGGGCGGGCGAGCAGTACTTC.

The CDR3 sequence: CASSLGPPGGYTF. CDR3 DNA sequence: TGTGCCAGCAGCTTAGGTCCACCAGGGGGCTACACCTTC. The gene calls are TRBV7-2 and TRBJ1-2, with D maybe TRBD1 (5 bases). This CDR3 has 13 residues. V lost 1 base and J lost 8, with 11 bases in between. Germline assignment: CDR1 SGHTA and CDR2 FQGNSA.